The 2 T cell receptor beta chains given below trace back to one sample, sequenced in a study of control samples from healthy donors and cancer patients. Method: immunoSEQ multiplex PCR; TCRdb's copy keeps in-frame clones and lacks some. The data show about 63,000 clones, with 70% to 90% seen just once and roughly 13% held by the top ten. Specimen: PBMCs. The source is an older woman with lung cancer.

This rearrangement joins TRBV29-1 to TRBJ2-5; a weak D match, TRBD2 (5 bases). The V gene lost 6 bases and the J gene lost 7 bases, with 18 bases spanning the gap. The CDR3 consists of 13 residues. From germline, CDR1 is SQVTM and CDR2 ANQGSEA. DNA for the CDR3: TGCAGCGTGCGCTCTAGCCGGCTTGGGACCCAGTACTTC. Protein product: CSVRSSRLGTQYF.

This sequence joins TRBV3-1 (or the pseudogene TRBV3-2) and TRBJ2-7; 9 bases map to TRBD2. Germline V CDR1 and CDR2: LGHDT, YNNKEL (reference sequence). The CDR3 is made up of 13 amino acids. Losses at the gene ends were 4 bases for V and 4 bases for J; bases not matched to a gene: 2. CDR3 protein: CASSPTSGYEQYF. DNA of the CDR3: TGTGCCAGCAGCCCAACTAGCGGGTACGAGCAGTACTTC.